There are many counts of the clone carrying this T cell receptor (beta chain). The sample belongs to a study of T cell responses to AZD1222 COVID-19 vaccine. Study background: Second-dose groups at about 4 or about 12 weeks were pooled.

Repertoires were generated with immunoSEQ multiplex PCR, while TCRdb's copy carries only in-frame clones and drops some. This sample yields under 130,000 clones, of which roughly 90% are seen a single time; around 2.3% belongs to the top ten. V lost 5 bases and J lost 5, with 13 bases in between. Germline CDR1 is SGHVS and CDR2 is FQNEAQ. This CDR3 comprises 13 residues. Sample: peripheral blood, taken on day 0 of AZD1222 vaccination. The rearrangement uses TRBV7-8 and TRBJ2-7; D might be TRBD2 (5 bases). The sequence was collected from an adult in good health. CDR3 sequence reads: CASSPPVRDEQYF. In nucleotides, the CDR3 is TGTGCCAGCAGCCCCCCCGTGAGGGACGAGCAGTACTTC.